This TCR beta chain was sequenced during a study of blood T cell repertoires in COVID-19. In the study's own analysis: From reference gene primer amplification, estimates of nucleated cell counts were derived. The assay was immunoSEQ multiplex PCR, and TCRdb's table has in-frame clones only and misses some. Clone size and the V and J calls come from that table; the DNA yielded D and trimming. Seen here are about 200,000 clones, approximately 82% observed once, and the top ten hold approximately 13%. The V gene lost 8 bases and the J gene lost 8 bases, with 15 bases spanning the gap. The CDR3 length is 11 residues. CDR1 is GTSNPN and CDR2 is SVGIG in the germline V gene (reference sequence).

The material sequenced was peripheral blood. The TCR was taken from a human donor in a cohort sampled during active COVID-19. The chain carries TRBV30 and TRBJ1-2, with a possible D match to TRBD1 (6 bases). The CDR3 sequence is CAVWTEGGYTF. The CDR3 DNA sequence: TGTGCCGTTTGGACAGAAGGCGGCTACACCTTC.